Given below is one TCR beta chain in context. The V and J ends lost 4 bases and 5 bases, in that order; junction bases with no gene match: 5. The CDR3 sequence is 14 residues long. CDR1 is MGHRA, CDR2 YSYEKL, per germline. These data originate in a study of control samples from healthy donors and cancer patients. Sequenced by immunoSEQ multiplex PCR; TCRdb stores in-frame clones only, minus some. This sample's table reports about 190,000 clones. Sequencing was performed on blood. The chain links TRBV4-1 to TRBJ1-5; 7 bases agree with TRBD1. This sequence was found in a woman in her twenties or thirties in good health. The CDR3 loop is CASSPRQGDQPQHF. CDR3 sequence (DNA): TGCGCCAGCAGCCCCCGACAGGGCGATCAGCCCCAGCATTTT.